Listed here are 14 T cell receptor beta chains from one sample, sequenced in a study of blood T cell repertoires in COVID-19. Using immunoSEQ multiplex PCR, the repertoire was profiled, and TCRdb retains in-frame clones only, with some absent. The sample includes about 500,000 clones, approximately 89% of them seen just once. Sequencing used peripheral blood. All receptors come from a man aged 18 to 29 with COVID-19, enrolled during active disease.

The rearrangement uses TRBV7-8 and TRBJ2-3, with D uncertain. Germline V lookup: CDR1 SGHVS, CDR2 FQNEAQ. Trimming took off 0 bases at V and 1 base at J, with 11 bases between the two ends. The CDR3 loop spans 16 amino acids. For the CDR3, the DNA is TGTGCCAGCAGCTTAGCGCCGACTCGAGGCACAGATACGCAGTATTTT. Its translation: CASSLAPTRGTDTQYF. Combining the CDR3 with reference TRBV7-8 and TRBJ2-3 gives the whole variable domain GAGVSQSPRYKVAKRGQDVALRCDPISGHVSLFWYQQALGQGPEFLTYFQNEAQLDKSGLPSDRFFAERPEGSVSTLKIQRTQQEDSAVYLCASSLAPTRGTDTQYFGPGTRLTVL.

The gene calls are TRBV2 and TRBJ1-1; D not certain. The CDR3 sequence is 12 residues long. Trimming took off 7 bases at V and 8 bases at J, with 14 bases between the two ends. Germline-derived CDR1 and CDR2 are SNHLY and FYNNEI. DNA for the CDR3: TGTGCCAGCACCAAACGAGGGCCCGAAGCTTTCTTT. Encoded protein: CASTKRGPEAFF.

The chain joins TRBV3-1 (or the pseudogene TRBV3-2) to TRBJ1-5; D gene ambiguous. V dropped 4 bases and J dropped 0 bases, with 7 bases sitting between them. Looked up from germline, CDR1 is LGHDT and CDR2 is YNNKEL (reference sequence). CDR3 length equals 14 residues. CDR3 residues: CASSPTDSNQPQHF. DNA for the CDR3: TGTGCCAGCAGCCCCACAGATAGCAATCAGCCCCAGCATTTT.

The chain joins TRBV25-1 to TRBJ1-1, with 9 bases that match TRBD1. The CDR3 is made up of 14 amino acids. Germline assignment: CDR1 MGHDK and CDR2 SYGVNS. V was clipped by 5 bases and J by 7 bases; unmatched bases: 8. The CDR3 is CASSQTGGFNEAFF. For the CDR3, the DNA is TGTGCCAGCAGTCAAACAGGGGGCTTCAATGAAGCTTTCTTT.

The chain has TRBV5-1 and TRBJ2-3; 9 bases are a match to TRBD2. Germline V gives CDR1 SGHRS, CDR2 YFSETQ. This CDR3 contains 16 residues. J gave up 0 bases and V 4 bases, and 6 bases lay outside the gene matches. The CDR3 loop reads CASSPFSGSSTDTQYF. The CDR3 DNA reads TGCGCCAGCAGCCCCTTTAGCGGGAGTAGCACAGATACGCAGTATTTT.

This sequence joins TRBV5-4 and TRBJ2-7; D is unresolved. Trimming shortened V by 9 bases and J by 0 bases, and 13 bases separated the two germline ends. This CDR3 is built from 13 residues. CDR1 is SGHNT and CDR2 is YYREEE in the germline V gene (reference sequence). The CDR3 DNA sequence: TGTGCCACCTCCCAGGAATTCTCCTACGAGCAGTACTTC. Protein product: CATSQEFSYEQYF.

This chain uses TRBV24-1 with TRBJ2-2, with D possibly matching TRBD1 (5 bases). This CDR3 region has 14 residues. V was cut by 4 bases and J by 6 bases, with 11 bases left in between. CDR1 and CDR2 (germline): KGHDR, SFDVKD. The CDR3 DNA follows: TGTGCCACCAGTGAACCAGGGATCCCCGGGGAGCTGTTTTTT. Its translation is CATSEPGIPGELFF.

CDR3 residues: CASSLQASGNSEQYF. The CDR3 nucleotides read TGTGCCAGCAGCTTACAAGCCTCGGGGAACAGCGAGCAGTACTTC. The V and J genes are TRBV7-9 and TRBJ2-7; possible D gene TRBD2, 5 bases. The length of the CDR3 is 15 residues. The ends were cut back, 2 bases at V and 6 bases at J, with 17 bases in the middle. Looked up from germline, CDR1 is SEHNR and CDR2 is FQNEAQ (reference sequence).

This rearrangement joins TRBV5-1 to TRBJ2-5; possible D gene TRBD1, 5 bases. Germline V gene lookup returns CDR1 SGHRS and CDR2 YFSETQ. The CDR3 has 13 residues. Trimming took 4 bases from V and 7 from J, leaving 14 bases between them. CDR3 residues: CASSGARVGTQYF. CDR3 bases: TGCGCCAGCAGCGGGGCACGGGTTGGGACCCAGTACTTC.

In regard to this clone: This sample also contains other DNA sequences that code for the same CDR3. V is TRBV2 and J is TRBJ2-3; 10 bases line up with TRBD2. V was clipped by 3 bases and J by 3 bases; unmatched bases: 0. Looked up from germline, CDR1 is SNHLY and CDR2 is FYNNEI. The CDR3 totals 14 residues. The CDR3 DNA sequence: TGTGCCAGCAGTGAGGGACTAGCGACAGATACGCAGTATTTT. Translated: CASSEGLATDTQYF.

The gene calls are TRBV18 and TRBJ2-3; D is unclear. The germline V and J ends were trimmed by 4 bases and 3 bases, with 17 bases remaining between them. The germline CDR1 and CDR2 sequences are KGHSH and LQKENI. The CDR3 loop spans 16 amino acids. This CDR3 reads CASSLVAPVGTDTQYF. In DNA form, the CDR3 reads TGTGCCAGCTCACTAGTAGCTCCAGTGGGTACAGATACGCAGTATTTT.

The rearrangement uses TRBV6-5 and TRBJ1-4; possibly TRBD1 for D (6 bases). The CDR3 is 15 residues long. V shed 6 bases and J shed 2 bases, with 13 bases lying between them. CDR1 and CDR2 (germline): MNHEY, SVGAGI. The CDR3 loop reads CASSPPTGTNEKLFF. For the CDR3, the DNA is TGTGCCAGCAGCCCCCCGACAGGTACTAATGAAAAACTGTTTTTT.

The chain employs TRBV7-9 and TRBJ2-4, with no clear D. The CDR3 has 15 residues. V lost 0 bases, J lost 0 bases, and 6 bases lay in between. Germline V gene lookup returns CDR1 SEHNR and CDR2 FQNEAQ (reference sequence). The CDR3 DNA sequence: TGTGCCAGCAGCTTAGCGCTCGGAGCCAAAAACATTCAGTACTTC. Translating it yields CASSLALGAKNIQYF.

The V call is TRBV27, the J call TRBJ2-4, with a tentative D call TRBD2 (5 bases). Germline V lookup: CDR1 MNHEY, CDR2 SMNVEV (reference sequence). The CDR3 has 13 amino acids. The V end lost 2 bases, the J end lost 8 bases, and 10 bases lay between the germline ends. In DNA, the CDR3 is TGTGCCAGCAGTTTAAGCGGTTGGGACATTCAGTACTTC. Residues: CASSLSGWDIQYF.